These T cell receptor beta chains were read from a single sample in a study of blood T cells in healthy people across ages. TCRdb re-called the 5' RACE reads with MiXCR, one entry per CDR3 protein. The table includes approximately 2,000,000 distinct CDR3 sequences, approximately 39% detected once. The sample comprised blood. The receptors were gathered from a human donor in good health. The CDR3 runs from the conserved cysteine through the conserved F or W. The D gene is left open where the match is weak. Clone size, where shown, is once, few, many, or a class for clones that have expanded.

v_call,d_call,clone_size,j_call,cdr3_length,cdr3_aa,cdr3_nt
TRBV6-1,TRBD2,.,TRBJ2-3,13,CATMGLVADTQYF,TGTGCCACCATGGGACTAGTTGCAGATACGCAGTATTTT
TRBV7-2,.,few,TRBJ1-2,13,CASSPLRAGGYTF,TGTGCCAGCAGCCCACTGAGGGCCGGGGGCTACACCTTC
TRBV5-6,TRBD1,.,TRBJ1-2,14,CASSWIGQEFGYTF,TGTGCCAGCAGCTGGATTGGACAGGAGTTTGGCTACACCTTC
TRBV12-3/TRBV12-4,.,few,TRBJ1-6,14,CASSPQGSRSPLHF,TGTGCCAGCAGTCCTCAAGGGTCGAGATCACCCCTCCACTTT
TRBV12-3/TRBV12-4,.,.,TRBJ1-1,12,CASSPWLGEAFF,TGTGCCAGCAGCCCGTGGTTGGGGGAAGCTTTCTTT
TRBV7-9,TRBD1,many,TRBJ1-3,16,CASSPYPGGSGNTIYF,TGTGCCAGCAGCCCGTATCCAGGGGGCTCTGGAAACACCATATATTTT
TRBV20-1,.,few,TRBJ2-1,13,CSASDTNYNEQFF,TGCAGTGCTAGTGACACGAACTACAATGAGCAGTTCTTC
TRBV5-1,TRBD1,.,TRBJ2-7,16,CASTLGTGERVYEQYF,TGCGCCAGCACCCTCGGGACAGGGGAGAGGGTCTACGAGCAGTACTTC
TRBV4-1,TRBD1,many,TRBJ1-6,15,CASSPGTGGNSPLHF,TGCGCCAGCAGCCCAGGTACAGGGGGGAATTCACCCCTCCACTTT
TRBV5-6,.,.,TRBJ2-1,15,CASSDVLSSHNEQFF,TGTGCCAGCAGCGATGTATTGAGCTCCCACAATGAGCAGTTCTTC
TRBV7-9,.,.,TRBJ1-2,15,CASSLRQTYHYGYTF,TGTGCCAGCAGCTTAAGGCAGACCTACCACTATGGCTACACCTTC
TRBV7-6,.,few,TRBJ2-7,13,CASSYDNSYEQYF,TGTGCCAGCAGTTATGACAACTCCTACGAGCAGTACTTC
TRBV4-1,TRBD2,few,TRBJ2-3,15,CASSQLAESTDTQYF,TGCGCCAGCAGCCAGCTAGCGGAGTCCACAGATACGCAGTATTTT
TRBV20-1,.,few,TRBJ1-5,17,CSARAHRLGFNNQPQHF,TGCAGTGCTAGAGCGCACAGACTGGGGTTTAACAATCAGCCCCAGCATTTT
TRBV7-8,.,.,TRBJ1-2,14,CASSPSPRGYGYTF,TGTGCCAGCAGCCCTTCACCGAGGGGTTATGGCTACACCTTC
TRBV5-1,.,few,TRBJ1-2,14,CASSLYSGAGGYTF,TGCGCCAGCAGCTTGTATTCCGGGGCAGGGGGCTACACCTTC
TRBV5-6,TRBD1,.,TRBJ2-7,15,CASSPGTGDSCEQYF,TGTGCCAGCAGCCCAGGGACAGGAGACTCCTGCGAGCAGTACTTC
TRBV24-1,TRBD1,.,TRBJ2-4,15,CATSDRQGERNIQYF,TGTGCCACCAGTGATCGACAGGGGGAGAGAAACATTCAGTACTTC
TRBV6-5,.,.,TRBJ1-4,13,CASSYVSGSRLFF,TGTGCCAGCAGTTACGTTAGCGGCAGTCGACTGTTTTTT
TRBV4-3,.,.,TRBJ2-1,14,CASSQDKAPVEQFF,TGCGCCAGCAGCCAAGATAAGGCGCCGGTTGAGCAGTTCTTC
TRBV29-1,.,.,TRBJ1-6,13,CSATEGLRSPLHF,TGCAGCGCCACCGAGGGGCTGCGGTCACCCCTCCACTTT
TRBV5-1,TRBD2,.,TRBJ2-1,18,CASSLSAPGTSGGREQFF,TGCGCCAGCAGCTTATCCGCACCCGGGACTAGCGGCGGTAGGGAGCAGTTCTTC
TRBV25-1,TRBD1,.,TRBJ1-2,15,CASTGQGSVDYGYTF,TGTGCCAGTACGGGACAGGGTAGTGTGGACTATGGCTACACCTTC
TRBV6-5,TRBD1,.,TRBJ1-6,13,CASTRQGGSPLHF,TGTGCCAGCACCCGACAGGGGGGATCACCCCTCCACTTT
TRBV7-3,.,.,TRBJ2-5,15,CAGSLFGGLEETQYF,TGTGCCGGCAGCTTATTCGGCGGATTAGAAGAGACCCAGTACTTC
TRBV7-9,TRBD2,.,TRBJ2-3,16,CASSLPSGGRGDAQYF,TGTGCCAGCAGCTTACCTAGCGGGGGAAGAGGGGATGCGCAGTATTTT
TRBV29-1,.,few,TRBJ1-5,12,CSAGTNNQPQHF,TGCAGCGCCGGGACAAACAATCAGCCCCAGCATTTT
TRBV29-1,TRBD1,.,TRBJ2-2,18,CSAEHEQGSLWGTGELFF,TGCAGCGCGGAACACGAACAGGGGTCGCTTTGGGGGACCGGGGAGCTGTTTTTT
TRBV29-1,TRBD2,few,TRBJ2-1,20,CSVAPGRTSHPSSWGNEQFF,TGCAGCGTTGCCCCCGGTAGGACTAGCCACCCTAGTTCCTGGGGCAATGAGCAGTTCTTC
TRBV12-3/TRBV12-4,.,.,TRBJ2-3,16,CASSMGLDTSTDTQYF,TGTGCCAGCAGTATGGGGCTGGATACGAGCACAGATACGCAGTATTTT
TRBV20-1,.,.,TRBJ1-5,15,CSAREGRGLRQPQHF,TGCAGTGCTAGAGAAGGCAGAGGCTTGAGGCAGCCCCAGCATTTT
TRBV14,.,.,TRBJ1-2,18,CASSQEVFEACANYGYTF,TGTGCCAGCAGCCAAGAGGTGTTCGAGGCCTGCGCTAACTATGGCTACACCTTC
TRBV20-1,TRBD2,few,TRBJ2-3,16,CSARDPLAGGPNTQYF,TGCAGTGCTAGAGATCCCCTAGCGGGGGGGCCCAATACGCAGTATTTT
TRBV29-1,TRBD1,.,TRBJ1-1,17,CSVDGGAVDRGFAEAFF,TGCAGCGTTGATGGAGGGGCTGTTGACAGGGGGTTCGCTGAAGCTTTCTTT
TRBV5-1,.,.,TRBJ1-5,13,CAGSFGANQPQHF,TGCGCCGGCAGCTTCGGGGCTAATCAGCCCCAGCATTTT
TRBV5-5,TRBD1,.,TRBJ1-5,15,CASSAGGAGHQPQHF,TGTGCCAGCAGCGCAGGGGGGGCCGGGCATCAGCCCCAGCATTTT